The clone carrying this T cell receptor beta chain was seen only a few times. The antigen is not known. A read error may explain this, as a much larger clone is one base away. This sample stems from a study of Graves' ophthalmopathy and Graves' hyperthyroidism. Hyperthyroidism patients, all newly diagnosed, had under 2 months' duration and ages of 18 to 65. The authors amplified TCR beta CDR3 regions, and they did so from RNA transcripts for repertoire sequencing. After a first-round RT-PCR with HTBI primers, a second-round multiplex PCR was run. One entry per CDR3 protein results from TCRdb running MiXCR on the multiplex PCR reads. This repertoire shows 900,000 to 1,200,000 distinct CDR3 sequences, about two fifths found once; its top ten account for over 8.5%. CDR1 is SGHRS, CDR2 YFSETQ, per germline. The CDR3 runs to 13 residues. The study's findings and limits: As the model predicted ophthalmopathy progression, it achieved a sensitivity of 70% to 71% and a specificity of around 73%.

Material for sequencing was peripheral blood or thyroid tissue (not recorded which). This sequence was found in an adult man with Graves' hyperthyroidism. This rearrangement joins TRBV5-1 to TRBJ1-5; D not resolved. The J call may be incorrect, as the DNA end agrees better with TRBJ2-3. CDR3 protein: CASSSDLNQPQYF. The CDR3 DNA follows: TGTGCCAGCAGCTCGGACCTAAATCAGCCCCAGTATTTT.